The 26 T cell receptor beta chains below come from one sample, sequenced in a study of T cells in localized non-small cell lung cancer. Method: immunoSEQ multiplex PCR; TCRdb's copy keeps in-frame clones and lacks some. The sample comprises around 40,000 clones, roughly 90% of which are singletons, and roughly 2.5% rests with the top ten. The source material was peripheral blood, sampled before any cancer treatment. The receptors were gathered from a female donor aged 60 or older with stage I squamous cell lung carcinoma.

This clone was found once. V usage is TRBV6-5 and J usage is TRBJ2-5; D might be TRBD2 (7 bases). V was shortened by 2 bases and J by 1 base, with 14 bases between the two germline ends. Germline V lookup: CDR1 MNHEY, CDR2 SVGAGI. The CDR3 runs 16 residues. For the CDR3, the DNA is TGTGCCAGCAGTTACGGGGGCGGGGGCTCCCAAGAGACCCAGTACTTC. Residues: CASSYGGGGSQETQYF.

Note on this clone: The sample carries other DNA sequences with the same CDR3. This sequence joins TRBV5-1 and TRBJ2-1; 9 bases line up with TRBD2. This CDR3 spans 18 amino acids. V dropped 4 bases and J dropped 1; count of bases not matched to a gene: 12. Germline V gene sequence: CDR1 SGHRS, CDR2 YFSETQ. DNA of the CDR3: TGCGCCAGCAGCCCTCGGGGGGGTAGCGGGAGTTCCTACAATGAGCAGTTCTTC. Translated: CASSPRGGSGSSYNEQFF.

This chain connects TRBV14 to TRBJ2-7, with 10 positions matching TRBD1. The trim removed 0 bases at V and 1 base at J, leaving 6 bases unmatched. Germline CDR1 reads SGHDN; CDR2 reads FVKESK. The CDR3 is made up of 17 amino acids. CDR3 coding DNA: TGTGCCAGCAGCCAAGATGGCGGACAGGGGGTTTCCTACGAGCAGTACTTC. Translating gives CASSQDGGQGVSYEQYF.

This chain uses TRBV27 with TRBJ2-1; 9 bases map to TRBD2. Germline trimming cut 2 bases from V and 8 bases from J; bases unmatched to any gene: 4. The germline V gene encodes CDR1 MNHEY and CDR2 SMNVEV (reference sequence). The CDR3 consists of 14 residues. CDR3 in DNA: TGTGCCAGCAGTTTAGCGGGAGGGTTGGATGAGCAGTTCTTC. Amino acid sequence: CASSLAGGLDEQFF.

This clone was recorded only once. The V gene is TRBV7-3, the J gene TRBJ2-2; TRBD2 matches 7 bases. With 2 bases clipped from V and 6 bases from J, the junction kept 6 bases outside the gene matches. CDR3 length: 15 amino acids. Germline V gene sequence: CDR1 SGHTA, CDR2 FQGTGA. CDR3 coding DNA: TGTGCCAGCAGCTTAGGAGCGGGAAGAGCCGGGGAGCTGTTTTTT. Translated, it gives CASSLGAGRAGELFF.

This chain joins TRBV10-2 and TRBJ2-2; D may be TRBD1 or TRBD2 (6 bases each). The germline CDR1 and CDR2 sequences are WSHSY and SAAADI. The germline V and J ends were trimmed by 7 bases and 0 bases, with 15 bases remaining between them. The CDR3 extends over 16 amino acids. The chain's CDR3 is CASIPGAKANTGELFF. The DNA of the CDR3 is TGCGCCAGCATTCCGGGGGCCAAGGCGAACACCGGGGAGCTGTTTTTT.

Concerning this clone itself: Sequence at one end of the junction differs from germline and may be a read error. The CDR3 protein is CSVQDSPNVRGAVF. The CDR3, as DNA: TGCAGCGTTCAGGACAGCCCCAATGTCCGGGGAGCTGTTTTT. The V gene is TRBV29-1, the J gene TRBJ2-2, with D possibly being TRBD1 (6 bases). CDR1 and CDR2 (germline): SQVTM, ANQGSEA. This CDR3 comprises 14 residues.

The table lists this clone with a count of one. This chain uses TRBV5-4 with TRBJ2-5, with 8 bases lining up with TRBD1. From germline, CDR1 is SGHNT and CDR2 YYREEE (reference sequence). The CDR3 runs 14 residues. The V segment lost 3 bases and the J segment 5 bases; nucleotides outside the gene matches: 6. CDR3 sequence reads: CASSSQGARETQYF. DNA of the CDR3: TGTGCCAGCAGCTCCCAGGGGGCGAGGGAGACCCAGTACTTC.

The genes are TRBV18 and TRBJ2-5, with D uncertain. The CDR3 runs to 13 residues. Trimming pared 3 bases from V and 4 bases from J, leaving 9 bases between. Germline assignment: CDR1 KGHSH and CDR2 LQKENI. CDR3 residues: CASSPEIRETQYF. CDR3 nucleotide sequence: TGTGCCAGCTCACCGGAGATTCGAGAGACCCAGTACTTC.

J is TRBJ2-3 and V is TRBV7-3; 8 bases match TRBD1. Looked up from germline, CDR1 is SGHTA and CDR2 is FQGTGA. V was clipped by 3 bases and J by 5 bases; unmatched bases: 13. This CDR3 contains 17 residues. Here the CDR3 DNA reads TGTGCCAGCAGCTTGTCCGGGAACCGACAGGGGAAAGATACGCAGTATTTT. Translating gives CASSLSGNRQGKDTQYF.

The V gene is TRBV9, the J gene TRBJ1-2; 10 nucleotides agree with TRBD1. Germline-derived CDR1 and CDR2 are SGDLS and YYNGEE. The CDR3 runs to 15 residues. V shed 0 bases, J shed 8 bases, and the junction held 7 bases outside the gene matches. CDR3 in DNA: TGTGCCAGCAGCGTAGCGACAGGGGGCGTGTACGGCTACACCTTC. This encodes CASSVATGGVYGYTF.

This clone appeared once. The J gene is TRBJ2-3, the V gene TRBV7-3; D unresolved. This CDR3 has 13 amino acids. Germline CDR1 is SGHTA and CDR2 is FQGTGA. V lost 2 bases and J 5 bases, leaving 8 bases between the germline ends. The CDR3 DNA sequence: TGTGCCAGCAGCTTAGGGATGTTAGATACGCAGTATTTT. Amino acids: CASSLGMLDTQYF.

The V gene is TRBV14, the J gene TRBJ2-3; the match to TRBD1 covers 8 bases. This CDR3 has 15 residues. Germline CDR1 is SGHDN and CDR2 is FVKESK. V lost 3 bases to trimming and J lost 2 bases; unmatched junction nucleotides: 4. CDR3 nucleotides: TGTGCCAGCAGCCACGGACAGGGTTACACAGATACGCAGTATTTT. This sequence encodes CASSHGQGYTDTQYF.

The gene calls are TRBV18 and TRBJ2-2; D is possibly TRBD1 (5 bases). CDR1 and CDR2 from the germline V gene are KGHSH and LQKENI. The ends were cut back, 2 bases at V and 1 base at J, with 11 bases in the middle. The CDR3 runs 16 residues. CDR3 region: CASSPGPQGNTGELFF. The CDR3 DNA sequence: TGTGCCAGCTCACCAGGACCTCAGGGGAACACCGGGGAGCTGTTTTTT.

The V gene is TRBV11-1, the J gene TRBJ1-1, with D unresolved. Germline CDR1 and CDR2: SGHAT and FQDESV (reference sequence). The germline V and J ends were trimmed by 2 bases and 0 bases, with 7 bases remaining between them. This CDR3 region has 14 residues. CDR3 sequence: CASSLIVMNTEAFF. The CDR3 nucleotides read TGTGCCAGCAGCTTAATTGTTATGAACACTGAAGCTTTCTTT.

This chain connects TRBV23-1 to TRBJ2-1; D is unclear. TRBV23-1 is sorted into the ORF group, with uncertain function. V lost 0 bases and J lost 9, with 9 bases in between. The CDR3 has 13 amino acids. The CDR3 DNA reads TGCGCCAGCAGTCAATCGGGGAACGGTGAGCAGTTCTTC. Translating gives CASSQSGNGEQFF.

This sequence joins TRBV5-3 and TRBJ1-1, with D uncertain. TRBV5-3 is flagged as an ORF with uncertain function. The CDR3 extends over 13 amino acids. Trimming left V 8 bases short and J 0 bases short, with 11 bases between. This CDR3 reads CASSRGLNTEAFF. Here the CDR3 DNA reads TGTGCCAGCAGCCGGGGTCTGAACACTGAAGCTTTCTTT.

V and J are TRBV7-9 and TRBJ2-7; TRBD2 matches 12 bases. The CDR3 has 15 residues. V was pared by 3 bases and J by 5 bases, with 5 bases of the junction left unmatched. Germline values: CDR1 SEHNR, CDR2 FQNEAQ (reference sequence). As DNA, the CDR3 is TGTGCCAGCAGCTTCCCGACTAGCGGGAGTGACGAGCAGTACTTC. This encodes CASSFPTSGSDEQYF.

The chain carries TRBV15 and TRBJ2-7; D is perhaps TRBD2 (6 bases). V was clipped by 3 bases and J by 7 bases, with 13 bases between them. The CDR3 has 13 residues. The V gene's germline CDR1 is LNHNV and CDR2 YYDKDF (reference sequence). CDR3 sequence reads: CATSSRRGREQYF. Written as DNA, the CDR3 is TGTGCCACCAGCAGTCGGAGGGGCCGGGAGCAGTACTTC.

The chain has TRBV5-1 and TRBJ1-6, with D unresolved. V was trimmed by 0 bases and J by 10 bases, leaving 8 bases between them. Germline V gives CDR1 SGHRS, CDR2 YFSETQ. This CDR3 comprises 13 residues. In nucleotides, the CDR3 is TGCGCCAGCAGCTTGGCGGGGAAATCACCCCTCCACTTT. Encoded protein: CASSLAGKSPLHF.

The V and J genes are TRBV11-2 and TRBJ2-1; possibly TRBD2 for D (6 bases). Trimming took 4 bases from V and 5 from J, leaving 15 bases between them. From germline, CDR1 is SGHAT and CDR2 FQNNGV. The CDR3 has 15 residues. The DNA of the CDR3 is TGTGCCAGCAGCTCGGGACTGATGGAAAACAATGAGCAGTTCTTC. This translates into CASSSGLMENNEQFF.

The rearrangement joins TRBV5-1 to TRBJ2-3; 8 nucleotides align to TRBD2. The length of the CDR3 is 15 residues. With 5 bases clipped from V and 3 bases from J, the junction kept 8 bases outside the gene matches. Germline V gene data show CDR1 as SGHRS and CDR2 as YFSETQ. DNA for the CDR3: TGCGCCAGCAGTACGGGAGGGGTCGTGACAGATACGCAGTATTTT. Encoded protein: CASSTGGVVTDTQYF.

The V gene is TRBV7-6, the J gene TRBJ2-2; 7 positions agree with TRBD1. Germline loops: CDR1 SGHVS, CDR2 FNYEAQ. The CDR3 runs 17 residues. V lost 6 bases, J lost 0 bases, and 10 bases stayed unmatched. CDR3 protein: CASRGQGVLSNTGELFF. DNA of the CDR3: TGTGCCAGCAGAGGGCAGGGGGTCCTCTCGAACACCGGGGAGCTGTTTTTT.

CDR3 nucleotides: TGTGCCATCAGTGATTCAGGACTCCTTCTGGAGTTCTTC. Residues: CAISDSGLLLEFF. This chain joins TRBV10-3 and TRBJ2-1; D may be TRBD2 (5 bases). V dropped 3 bases and J dropped 14 bases, with 17 bases sitting between them. Germline V lookup: CDR1 ENHRY, CDR2 SYGVKD. The CDR3 is 13 residues long.

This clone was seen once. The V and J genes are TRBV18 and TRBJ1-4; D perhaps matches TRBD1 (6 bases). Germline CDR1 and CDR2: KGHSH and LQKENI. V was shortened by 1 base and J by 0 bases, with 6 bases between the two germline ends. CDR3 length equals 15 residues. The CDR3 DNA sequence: TGTGCCAGCTCACCACGACAGGCAACTAATGAAAAACTGTTTTTT. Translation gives CASSPRQATNEKLFF.

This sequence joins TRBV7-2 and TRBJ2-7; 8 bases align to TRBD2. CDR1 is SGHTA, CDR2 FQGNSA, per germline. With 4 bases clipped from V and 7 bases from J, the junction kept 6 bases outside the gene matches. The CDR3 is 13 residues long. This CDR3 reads CASSSGRALEQYF. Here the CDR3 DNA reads TGTGCCAGCAGCTCCGGGAGGGCGTTGGAGCAGTACTTC.